The source of this TCR beta chain is a study of blood T cells in healthy people across ages. This CDR3 has 13 residues. Germline V CDR1 and CDR2: MDHEN, SYDVKM. Trimming took 6 bases from V and 11 from J; bases not matched to a gene: 9. With each sample, at least 5.5 micrograms of total RNA were extracted. A second 7 to 11 cycle PCR used barcoded and J-beta primers. Using its own MiXCR run on the 5' RACE reads, TCRdb lists one record per CDR3 protein. The data hold 780,000 or so distinct CDR3 sequences, with 25% observed a single time. This clonotype came up a few times. A read error is likely, as this CDR3 ends without the conserved phenylalanine or tryptophan. This sample was shared with a second study, whose subject was T cells of mothers and their children. That work contributes: According to the study, all extracted RNA entered cDNA synthesis at approximately 1.5 ug per 15 ul.

This chain connects TRBV28 to TRBJ1-1; 10 bases map to TRBD1. This clonotype was obtained from a boy younger than 18 in good health. The sequenced material came from blood. This CDR3 is CASSQDRGLFAFI. CDR3 coding DNA: TGTGCCAGCAGCCAAGACAGGGGGCTGTTCGCTTTCATT.